The clone carrying this TCR beta chain was picked up a small number of times. Its matching antigen is unknown. This entry belongs to a study of T-cell memory formation after mild COVID-19. The study's findings and limits: The study found balanced CD4/CD8 in clones contracting day 15 to 85 and a CD4+ lean in later expanders. Memory from before infection featured some responding clones, which suggests cross-reactive memory joined.

TCRdb redid the calling of the 5' RACE reads with MiXCR, one entry per CDR3 protein. The table includes around 34,000 distinct CDR3 sequences, 7% to 9.5% detected once. This CDR3 region has 14 residues. V shed 4 bases and J shed 2 bases, with 12 bases lying between them. The germline V gene encodes CDR1 MNHEY and CDR2 SMNVEV (reference sequence). Material for sequencing was PBMCs or a T cell subset sorted from them (not recorded which). The receptor's source is a man younger than 30 who had mild COVID-19 (a few samples of this study predate the infection). Cell type and time point are not known. The V gene is TRBV27, the J gene TRBJ2-7; TRBD1 is a possible D gene (5 bases). Here the CDR3 reads CASSWAGPTYEQYF. The CDR3 DNA follows: TGTGCCAGCAGTTGGGCAGGGCCCACCTACGAGCAGTACTTC.